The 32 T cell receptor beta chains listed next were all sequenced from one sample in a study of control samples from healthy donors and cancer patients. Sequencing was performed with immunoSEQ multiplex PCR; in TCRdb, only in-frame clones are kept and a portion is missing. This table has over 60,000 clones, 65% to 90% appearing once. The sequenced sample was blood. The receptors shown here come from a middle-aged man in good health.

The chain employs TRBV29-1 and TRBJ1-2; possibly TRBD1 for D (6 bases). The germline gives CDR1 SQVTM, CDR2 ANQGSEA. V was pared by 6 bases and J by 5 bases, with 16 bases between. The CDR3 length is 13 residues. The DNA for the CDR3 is TGCAGCGTCCACGGGCAGGGGTTATATGGCTACACCTTC. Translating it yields CSVHGQGLYGYTF.

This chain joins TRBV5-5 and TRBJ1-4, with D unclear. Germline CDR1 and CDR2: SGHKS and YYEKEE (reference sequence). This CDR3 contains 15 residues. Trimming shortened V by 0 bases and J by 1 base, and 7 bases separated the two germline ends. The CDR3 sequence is CASSLVGGTNEKLFF. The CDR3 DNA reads TGTGCCAGCAGCTTGGTCGGTGGAACTAATGAAAAACTGTTTTTT.

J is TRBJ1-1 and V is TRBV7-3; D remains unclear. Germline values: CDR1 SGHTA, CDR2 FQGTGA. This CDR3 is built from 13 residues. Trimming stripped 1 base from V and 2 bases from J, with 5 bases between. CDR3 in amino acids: CASSLMGNTEAFF. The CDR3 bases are TGTGCCAGCAGCTTAATGGGTAACACTGAAGCTTTCTTT.

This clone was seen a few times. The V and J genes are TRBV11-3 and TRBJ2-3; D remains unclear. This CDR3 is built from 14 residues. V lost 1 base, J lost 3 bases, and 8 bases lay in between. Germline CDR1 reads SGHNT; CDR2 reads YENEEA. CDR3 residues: CASSLVTMTDTQYF. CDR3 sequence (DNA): TGTGCCAGCAGCTTAGTAACCATGACAGATACGCAGTATTTT.

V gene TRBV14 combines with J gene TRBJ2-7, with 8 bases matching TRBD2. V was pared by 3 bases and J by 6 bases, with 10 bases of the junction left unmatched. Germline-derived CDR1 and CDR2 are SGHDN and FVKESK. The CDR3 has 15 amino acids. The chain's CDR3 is CASSQAGTRGAEQYF. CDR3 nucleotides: TGTGCCAGCAGCCAGGCTGGGACTAGAGGCGCCGAGCAGTACTTC.

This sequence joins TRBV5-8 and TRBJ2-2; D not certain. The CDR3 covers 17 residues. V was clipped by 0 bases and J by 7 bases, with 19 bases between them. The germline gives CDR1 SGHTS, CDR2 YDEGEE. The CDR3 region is CASSLVAGVRFVGELFF. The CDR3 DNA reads TGTGCCAGCAGCTTGGTAGCCGGTGTGCGCTTCGTCGGGGAGCTGTTTTTT. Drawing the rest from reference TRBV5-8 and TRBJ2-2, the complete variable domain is EAGVTQSPTHLIKTRGQQATLRCSPISGHTSVYWYQQALGLGLQFLLWYDEGEERNRGNFPPRFSGRQFPNYSSELNVNALELEDSALYLCASSLVAGVRFVGELFFGEGSRLTVL.

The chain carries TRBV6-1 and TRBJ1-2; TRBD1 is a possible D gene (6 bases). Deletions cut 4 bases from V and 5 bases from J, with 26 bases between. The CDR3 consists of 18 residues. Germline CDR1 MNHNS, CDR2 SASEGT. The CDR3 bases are TGTGCCAGCAGTGTACTAGCTCCGGGGGCAGGGATATATTATGGCTACACCTTC. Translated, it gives CASSVLAPGAGIYYGYTF.

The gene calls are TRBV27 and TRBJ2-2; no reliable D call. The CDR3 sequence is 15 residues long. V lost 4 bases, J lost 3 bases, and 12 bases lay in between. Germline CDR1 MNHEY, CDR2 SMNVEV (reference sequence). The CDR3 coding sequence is TGTGCCAGCAGTTCTTTAGGAGTTTACACCGGGGAGCTGTTTTTT. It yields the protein CASSSLGVYTGELFF.

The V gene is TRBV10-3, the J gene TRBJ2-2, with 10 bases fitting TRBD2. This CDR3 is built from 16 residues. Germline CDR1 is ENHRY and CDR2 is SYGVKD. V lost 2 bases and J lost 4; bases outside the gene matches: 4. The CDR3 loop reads CAISEGLAEITGELFF. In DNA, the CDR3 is TGTGCCATCAGTGAGGGACTAGCGGAGATCACCGGGGAGCTGTTTTTT.

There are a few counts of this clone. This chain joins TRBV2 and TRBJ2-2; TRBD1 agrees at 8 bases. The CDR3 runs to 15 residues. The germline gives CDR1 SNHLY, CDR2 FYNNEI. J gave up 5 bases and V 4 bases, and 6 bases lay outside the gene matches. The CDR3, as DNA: TGTGCCAGCAGTGTGGAGACAGGGGTAACCGGGGAGCTGTTTTTT. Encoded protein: CASSVETGVTGELFF.

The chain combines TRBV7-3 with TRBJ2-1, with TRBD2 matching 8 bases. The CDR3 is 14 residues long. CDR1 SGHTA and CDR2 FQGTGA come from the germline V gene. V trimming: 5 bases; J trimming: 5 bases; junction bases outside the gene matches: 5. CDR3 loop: CASSLSGDHNEQFF. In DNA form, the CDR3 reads TGTGCCAGCAGCCTTAGCGGGGATCACAATGAGCAGTTCTTC.

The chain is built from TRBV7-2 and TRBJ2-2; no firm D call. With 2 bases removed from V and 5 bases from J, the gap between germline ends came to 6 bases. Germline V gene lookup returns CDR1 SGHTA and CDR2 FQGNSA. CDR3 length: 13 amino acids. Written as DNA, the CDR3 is TGTGCCAGCAGCTTAATTCGAACCGGGGAGCTGTTTTTT. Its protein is CASSLIRTGELFF.

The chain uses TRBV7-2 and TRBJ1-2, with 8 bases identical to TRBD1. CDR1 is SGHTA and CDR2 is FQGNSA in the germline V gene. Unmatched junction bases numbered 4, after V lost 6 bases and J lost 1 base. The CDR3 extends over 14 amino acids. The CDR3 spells CASRLDRDNYGYTF. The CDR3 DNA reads TGTGCCAGCAGGTTGGACAGGGATAACTATGGCTACACCTTC.

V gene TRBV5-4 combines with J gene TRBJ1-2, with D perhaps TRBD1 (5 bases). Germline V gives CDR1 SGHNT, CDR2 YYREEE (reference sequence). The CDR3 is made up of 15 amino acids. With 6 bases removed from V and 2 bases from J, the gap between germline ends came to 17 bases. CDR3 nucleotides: TGTGCCAGCACCTGGGGCGGGGGGAGGAACTATGGCTACACCTTC. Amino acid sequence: CASTWGGGRNYGYTF.

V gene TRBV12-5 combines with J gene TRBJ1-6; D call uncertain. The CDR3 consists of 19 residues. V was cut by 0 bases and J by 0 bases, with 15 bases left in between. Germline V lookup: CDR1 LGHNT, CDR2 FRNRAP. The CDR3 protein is CASGLVQTWGSSYNSPLHF. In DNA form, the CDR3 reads TGTGCTAGTGGTTTGGTACAGACCTGGGGAAGCTCCTATAATTCACCCCTCCACTTT.

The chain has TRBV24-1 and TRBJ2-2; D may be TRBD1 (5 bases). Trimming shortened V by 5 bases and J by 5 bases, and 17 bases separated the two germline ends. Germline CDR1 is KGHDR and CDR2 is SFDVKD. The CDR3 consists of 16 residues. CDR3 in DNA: TGTGCCACCAGTGTACAATCCACAGGTTATACCGGGGAGCTGTTTTTT. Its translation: CATSVQSTGYTGELFF.

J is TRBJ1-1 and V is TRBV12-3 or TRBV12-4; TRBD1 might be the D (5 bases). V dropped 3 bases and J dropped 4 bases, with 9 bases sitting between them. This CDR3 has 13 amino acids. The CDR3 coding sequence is TGTGCCAGCAGTTTCACAGGAGGCACTGAAGCTTTCTTT. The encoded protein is CASSFTGGTEAFF.

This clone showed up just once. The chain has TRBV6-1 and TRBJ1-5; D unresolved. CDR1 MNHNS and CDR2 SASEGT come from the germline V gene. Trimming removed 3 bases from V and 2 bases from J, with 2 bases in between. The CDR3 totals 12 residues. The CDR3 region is CASSDGNQPQHF. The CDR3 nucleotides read TGTGCCAGCAGTGATGGCAATCAGCCCCAGCATTTT.

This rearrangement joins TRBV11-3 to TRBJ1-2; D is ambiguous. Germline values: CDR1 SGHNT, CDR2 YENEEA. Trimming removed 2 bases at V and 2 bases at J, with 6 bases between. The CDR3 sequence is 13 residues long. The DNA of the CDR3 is TGTGCCAGCAGCTTAAACACCAACTATGGCTACACCTTC. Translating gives CASSLNTNYGYTF.

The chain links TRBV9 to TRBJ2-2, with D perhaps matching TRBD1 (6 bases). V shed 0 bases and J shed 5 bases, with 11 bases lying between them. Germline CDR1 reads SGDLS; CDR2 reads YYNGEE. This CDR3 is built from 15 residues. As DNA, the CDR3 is TGTGCCAGCAGCGTAGTGAGGGGGTTAACCGGGGAGCTGTTTTTT. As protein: CASSVVRGLTGELFF.

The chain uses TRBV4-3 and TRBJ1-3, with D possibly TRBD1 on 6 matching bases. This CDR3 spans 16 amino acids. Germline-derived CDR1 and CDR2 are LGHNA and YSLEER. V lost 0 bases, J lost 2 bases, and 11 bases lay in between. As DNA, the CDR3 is TGCGCCAGCAGCCAAGATCTCGGACAGACTGGAAACACCATATATTTT. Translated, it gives CASSQDLGQTGNTIYF.

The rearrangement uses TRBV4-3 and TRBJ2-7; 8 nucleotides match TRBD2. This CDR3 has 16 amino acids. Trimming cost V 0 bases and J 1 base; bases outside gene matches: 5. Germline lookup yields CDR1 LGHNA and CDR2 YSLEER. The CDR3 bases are TGCGCCAGCAGCCAAGATTCAGCGGGGGTTTCCTACGAGCAGTACTTC. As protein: CASSQDSAGVSYEQYF.

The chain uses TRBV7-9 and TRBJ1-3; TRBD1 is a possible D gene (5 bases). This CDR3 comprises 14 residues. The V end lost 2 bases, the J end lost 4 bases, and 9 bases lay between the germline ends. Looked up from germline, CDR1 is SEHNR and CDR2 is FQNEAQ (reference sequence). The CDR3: CASSLQGVGNTIYF. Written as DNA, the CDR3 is TGTGCCAGCAGCTTACAGGGAGTGGGAAACACCATATATTTT.

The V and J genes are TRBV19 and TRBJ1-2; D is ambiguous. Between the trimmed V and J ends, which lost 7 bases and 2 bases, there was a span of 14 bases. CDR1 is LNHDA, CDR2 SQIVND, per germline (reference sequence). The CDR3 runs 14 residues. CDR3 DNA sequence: TGTGCCAGTACGCGGCCAGGAGGGAACTATGGCTACACCTTC. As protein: CASTRPGGNYGYTF.

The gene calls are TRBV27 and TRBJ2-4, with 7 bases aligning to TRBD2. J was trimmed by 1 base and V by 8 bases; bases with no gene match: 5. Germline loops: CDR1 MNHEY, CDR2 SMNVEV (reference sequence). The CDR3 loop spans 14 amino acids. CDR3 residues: CASGGGVAKNIQYF. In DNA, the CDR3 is TGTGCCAGCGGTGGGGGGGTGGCCAAAAACATTCAGTACTTC.

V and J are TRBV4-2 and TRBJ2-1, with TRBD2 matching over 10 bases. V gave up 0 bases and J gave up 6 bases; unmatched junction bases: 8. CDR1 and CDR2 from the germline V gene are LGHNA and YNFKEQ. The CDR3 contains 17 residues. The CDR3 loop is CASSQDMLGLARNEQFF. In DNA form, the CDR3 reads TGTGCCAGCAGCCAAGATATGTTGGGACTAGCGCGCAATGAGCAGTTCTTC.

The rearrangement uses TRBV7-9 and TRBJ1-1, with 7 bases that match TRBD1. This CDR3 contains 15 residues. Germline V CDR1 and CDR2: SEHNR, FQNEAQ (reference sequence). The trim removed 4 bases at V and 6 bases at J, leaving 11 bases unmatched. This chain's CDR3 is CASSSTGSYHSEAFF. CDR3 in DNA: TGTGCCAGCAGCTCGACAGGGTCTTACCACTCTGAAGCTTTCTTT. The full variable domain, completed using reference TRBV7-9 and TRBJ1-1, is DTGVSQNPRHKITKRGQNVTFRCDPISEHNRLYWYRQTLGQGPEFLTYFQNEAQLEKSRLLSDRFSAERPKGSFSTLEIQRTEQGDSAMYLCASSSTGSYHSEAFFGQGTRLTVV.

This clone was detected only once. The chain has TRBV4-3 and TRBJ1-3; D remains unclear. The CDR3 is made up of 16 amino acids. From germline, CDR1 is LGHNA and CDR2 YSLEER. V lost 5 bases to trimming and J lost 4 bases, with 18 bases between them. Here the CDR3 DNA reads TGCGCCAGCAGCTCCCGACGGCTACCCCCCGGAAACACCATATATTTT. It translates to CASSSRRLPPGNTIYF.

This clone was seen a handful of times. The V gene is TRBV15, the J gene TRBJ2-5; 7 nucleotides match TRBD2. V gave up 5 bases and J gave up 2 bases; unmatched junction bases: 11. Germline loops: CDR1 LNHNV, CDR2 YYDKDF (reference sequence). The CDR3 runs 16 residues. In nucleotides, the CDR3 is TGTGCCACCAGCCCGGGGGAAGCGGGGATTCAAGAGACCCAGTACTTC. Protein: CATSPGEAGIQETQYF.

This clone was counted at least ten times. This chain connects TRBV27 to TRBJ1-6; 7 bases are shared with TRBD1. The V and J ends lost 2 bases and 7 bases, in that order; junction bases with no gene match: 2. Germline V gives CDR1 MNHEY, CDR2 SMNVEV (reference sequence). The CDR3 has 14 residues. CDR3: CASSLQGENSPLHF. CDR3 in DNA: TGTGCCAGCAGTTTACAGGGGGAGAATTCACCCCTCCACTTT.

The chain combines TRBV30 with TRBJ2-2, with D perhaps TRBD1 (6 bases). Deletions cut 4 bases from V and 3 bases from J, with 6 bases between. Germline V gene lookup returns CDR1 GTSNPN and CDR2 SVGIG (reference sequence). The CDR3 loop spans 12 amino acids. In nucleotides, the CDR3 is TGTGCCTGGAAGGGGGACACCGGGGAGCTGTTTTTT. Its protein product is CAWKGDTGELFF.

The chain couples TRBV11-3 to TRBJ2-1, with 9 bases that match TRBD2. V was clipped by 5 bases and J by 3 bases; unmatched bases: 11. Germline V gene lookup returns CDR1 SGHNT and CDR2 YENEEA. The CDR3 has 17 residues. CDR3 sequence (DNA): TGTGCCAGCAGCCCCCGGGGTAGCGGGGGTCGCTACAATGAGCAGTTCTTC. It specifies CASSPRGSGGRYNEQFF.